These 27 T cell receptor beta chains were sequenced from one sample in a study of cytomegalovirus exposure and HLA in healthy donors. The repertoire was sequenced with immunoSEQ multiplex PCR; TCRdb's copy has only in-frame clones and lacks some. The sample includes some 150,000 clones, about nine tenths of them seen just once. The sample taken for sequencing was PBMCs. These receptors all come from a woman in her twenties or thirties in good health and CMV-seropositive.

This clone was seen a single time. The CDR3 DNA is TGTGCCAGCAGGCCCAGGACTAGCAGTCGCACAGATACGCAGTATTTT. It codes for CASRPRTSSRTDTQYF. The chain recombines TRBV27 with TRBJ2-3; 8 nucleotides agree with TRBD2. This CDR3 has 16 residues. After removal of 6 bases from V and 1 base from J, the junction contained 9 bases not matched to a gene. Germline V gene sequence: CDR1 MNHEY, CDR2 SMNVEV (reference sequence).

The chain links TRBV13 to TRBJ1-3, with 7 nucleotides matching TRBD1. Germline values: CDR1 PRHDT, CDR2 FYEKMQ (reference sequence). The CDR3 totals 15 residues. Germline trimming cut 4 bases from V and 4 bases from J; bases unmatched to any gene: 7. CDR3 nucleotides: TGTGCCAGCAGCTGGACCCGGGACAGAGGAAACACCATATATTTT. Translating it yields CASSWTRDRGNTIYF.

The V gene is TRBV5-1, the J gene TRBJ2-7, with 8 positions matching TRBD1. The V segment lost 0 bases and the J segment 2 bases; nucleotides outside the gene matches: 7. Germline loops: CDR1 SGHRS, CDR2 YFSETQ. The CDR3 has 16 residues. CDR3 sequence: CASSLAPGQAPYEQYF. CDR3 sequence (DNA): TGCGCCAGCAGCTTGGCGCCGGGACAGGCCCCCTACGAGCAGTACTTC.

The V and J genes are TRBV5-1 and TRBJ2-5; 13 bases fit TRBD2. V was clipped by 0 bases and J by 4 bases; unmatched bases: 3. The CDR3 sequence is 16 residues long. Germline values: CDR1 SGHRS, CDR2 YFSETQ. The CDR3 bases are TGCGCCAGCAGCTTGGGACTAGCGGGGGGCATAGAGACCCAGTACTTC. This sequence encodes CASSLGLAGGIETQYF.

This sequence joins TRBV19 and TRBJ2-7, with 8 bases lining up with TRBD1. V trimming: 3 bases; J trimming: 4 bases; junction bases outside the gene matches: 8. This CDR3 region has 15 residues. The V gene's germline CDR1 is LNHDA and CDR2 SQIVND (reference sequence). In nucleotides, the CDR3 is TGTGCCAGTAGTATTCAGGGGACAGGCCAGTACGAGCAGTACTTC. It translates to CASSIQGTGQYEQYF.

The J gene is TRBJ2-2, the V gene TRBV5-1; 7 positions match TRBD1. The germline CDR1 and CDR2 sequences are SGHRS and YFSETQ. V gave up 3 bases and J gave up 8 bases; unmatched junction bases: 4. The CDR3 has 13 amino acids. The CDR3 is CASSSTGEGELFF. The CDR3 DNA follows: TGCGCCAGCAGCTCTACAGGGGAGGGGGAGCTGTTTTTT. The full variable domain, its missing parts supplied by reference TRBV5-1 and TRBJ2-2, is KAGVTQTPRYLIKTRGQQVTLSCSPISGHRSVSWYQQTPGQGLQFLFEYFSETQRNKGNFPGRFSGRQFSNSRSEMNVSTLELGDSALYLCASSSTGEGELFFGEGSRLTVL.

This chain connects TRBV25-1 to TRBJ1-1; D ambiguous. V lost 1 base to trimming and J lost 4 bases, with 13 bases between them. CDR3 length equals 15 residues. The V gene's germline CDR1 is MGHDK and CDR2 SYGVNS. The DNA for the CDR3 is TGTGCCAGCAGTGAATGGGCCGGCGTGGGCACTGAAGCTTTCTTT. The encoded protein is CASSEWAGVGTEAFF. Full variable domain (rest looked up from reference TRBV25-1 and TRBJ1-1): EADIYQTPRYLVIGTGKKITLECSQTMGHDKMYWYQQDPGMELHLIHYSYGVNSTEKGDLSSESTVSRIRTEHFPLTLESARPSHTSQYLCASSEWAGVGTEAFFGQGTRLTVV.

The chain joins TRBV6-6 to TRBJ1-1; D perhaps matches TRBD1 (5 bases). CDR1 is MNHNY and CDR2 is SVGAGI in the germline V gene (reference sequence). CDR3 size: 16 residues. The V end lost 6 bases, the J end lost 1 base, and 18 bases lay between the germline ends. The CDR3 spells CASSADSFLSNTEAFF. The CDR3, as DNA: TGTGCCAGCAGCGCCGACAGTTTCTTATCGAACACTGAAGCTTTCTTT.

The V call is TRBV6-1, the J call TRBJ2-7, with 8 nucleotides matching TRBD2. Germline V gene sequence: CDR1 MNHNS, CDR2 SASEGT. With V trimmed by 4 bases and J by 8 bases, 16 bases remained unmatched. The CDR3 runs 16 residues. CDR3: CASSGKWIAGPLKQYF. The CDR3, as DNA: TGTGCCAGCAGTGGAAAGTGGATAGCGGGACCCTTGAAGCAGTACTTC.

The CDR3 sequence: CASSLAGQLQETQYF. The CDR3 nucleotides read TGTGCCAGCAGCTTAGCCGGACAGCTCCAAGAGACCCAGTACTTC. The V gene is TRBV7-9, the J gene TRBJ2-5; D might be TRBD1 (6 bases). The CDR3 contains 15 residues. Per the germline V gene, CDR1 is SEHNR and CDR2 is FQNEAQ (reference sequence). The V gene lost 0 bases and the J gene lost 1 base, with 9 bases spanning the gap. Using reference TRBV7-9 and TRBJ2-5 for the parts outside the CDR3, the full variable domain is DTGVSQNPRHKITKRGQNVTFRCDPISEHNRLYWYRQTLGQGPEFLTYFQNEAQLEKSRLLSDRFSAERPKGSFSTLEIQRTEQGDSAMYLCASSLAGQLQETQYFGPGTRLLVL.

The rearrangement uses TRBV2 and TRBJ2-7; TRBD1 aligns across 9 bases. V shed 7 bases and J 7 bases; nucleotides not matched to a gene: 11. This CDR3 comprises 14 residues. Germline V lookup: CDR1 SNHLY, CDR2 FYNNEI. Here the CDR3 DNA reads TGTGCCAGCAATTCGGACAGGGGACTGGGGGAGCAGTACTTC. Its translation is CASNSDRGLGEQYF.

The chain recombines TRBV5-1 with TRBJ1-1; D possibly corresponds to TRBD1 (5 bases). Trimming stripped 2 bases from V and 5 bases from J, with 16 bases between. The CDR3 is 15 residues long. CDR1 is SGHRS, CDR2 YFSETQ, per germline. CDR3 nucleotides: TGCGCCAGCAGCTTTCTCTGGGGGGAAAATACTGAAGCTTTCTTT. It translates to CASSFLWGENTEAFF.

This clone was counted between two and nine times. The genes are TRBV18 and TRBJ1-1; D not certain. CDR3 length: 17 residues. Trimming left V 3 bases short and J 4 bases short, with 21 bases between. CDR1 and CDR2 (germline): KGHSH, LQKENI. This CDR3 reads CASSPGGIRYSVTEAFF. In DNA, the CDR3 is TGTGCCAGCTCACCGGGAGGAATAAGGTACTCCGTCACTGAAGCTTTCTTT.

This rearrangement joins TRBV5-1 to TRBJ2-1; TRBD2 aligns across 8 bases. Germline assignment: CDR1 SGHRS and CDR2 YFSETQ. The CDR3 contains 19 residues. V trimming: 0 bases; J trimming: 0 bases; junction bases outside the gene matches: 11. In DNA form, the CDR3 reads TGCGCCAGCAGCTTGGTCGCCTTAGGACTAGCCGGCTCCTACAATGAGCAGTTCTTC. Its translation: CASSLVALGLAGSYNEQFF.

The chain has TRBV2 and TRBJ1-1; 8 bases map to TRBD1. V lost 1 base to trimming and J lost 2 bases; unmatched junction nucleotides: 9. CDR3 length: 17 amino acids. Germline CDR1 and CDR2: SNHLY and FYNNEI. In nucleotides, the CDR3 is TGTGCCAGCAGTGAAGTCCCGCAGGGGGCAACAAACACTGAAGCTTTCTTT. This translates into CASSEVPQGATNTEAFF.

The chain links TRBV10-3 to TRBJ2-3; TRBD1 matches 10 bases. Germline V gene data show CDR1 as ENHRY and CDR2 as SYGVKD. This CDR3 region has 14 residues. The V gene end was trimmed by 9 bases and the J gene end by 0 bases; junction bases not matched to a gene: 3. CDR3 in DNA: TGTGCCATGCGACAGGGGGCTAGCACAGATACGCAGTATTTT. It translates to CAMRQGASTDTQYF.

This clone has only one observation. The V gene is TRBV28, the J gene TRBJ2-7, with 9 positions matching TRBD1. J lost 1 base, V lost 6 bases, and 13 bases had no gene match. Germline CDR1 reads MDHEN; CDR2 reads SYDVKM. CDR3 length equals 17 residues. CDR3 in amino acids: CASSSLGGDRDSYEQYF. The CDR3 DNA reads TGTGCCAGCAGCTCCCTTGGGGGGGACAGGGATTCCTACGAGCAGTACTTC. Together with reference TRBV28 and TRBJ2-7, the CDR3 gives the full variable domain: DVKVTQSSRYLVKRTGEKVFLECVQDMDHENMFWYRQDPGLGLRLIYFSYDVKMKEKGDIPEGYSVSREKKERFSLILESASTNQTSMYLCASSSLGGDRDSYEQYFGPGTRLTVT.

A few counts support this clone. V and J are TRBV7-2 and TRBJ2-3, with 8 positions matching TRBD2. J lost 1 base, V lost 6 bases, and 3 bases had no gene match. There are 14 residues in the CDR3. Germline V gene lookup returns CDR1 SGHTA and CDR2 FQGNSA. For the CDR3, the DNA is TGTGCCAGCAGTCGGGGGGGAGGCACAGATACGCAGTATTTT. Translated, it gives CASSRGGGTDTQYF.

This clone was detected once. V usage is TRBV19 and J usage is TRBJ2-4; 7 bases agree with TRBD1. The V gene's germline CDR1 is LNHDA and CDR2 SQIVND (reference sequence). The CDR3 loop spans 16 amino acids. After removal of 4 bases from V and 3 bases from J, the junction contained 9 bases not matched to a gene. DNA for the CDR3: TGTGCCAGTAGTACCCTTAGACAGGGCTACAAAAACATTCAGTACTTC. Translation: CASSTLRQGYKNIQYF.

V is TRBV9 and J is TRBJ1-3, with D perhaps TRBD1 (5 bases). The ends were cut back, 0 bases at V and 1 base at J, with 11 bases in the middle. The CDR3 length is 16 residues. Germline V gives CDR1 SGDLS, CDR2 YYNGEE. The CDR3, as DNA: TGTGCCAGCAGCGTAGGTTGGGGGGTTTCTGGAAACACCATATATTTT. Protein product: CASSVGWGVSGNTIYF.

The rearrangement joins TRBV15 to TRBJ2-5, with 7 bases identical to TRBD1. Germline CDR1 and CDR2: LNHNV and YYDKDF (reference sequence). With V trimmed by 0 bases and J by 5 bases, 6 bases remained unmatched. This CDR3 has 15 residues. CDR3 sequence: CATSREAGGGETQYF. CDR3 nucleotides: TGTGCCACCAGCAGAGAGGCAGGGGGTGGGGAGACCCAGTACTTC.

The chain carries TRBV10-3 and TRBJ2-5, with a possible D match to TRBD2 (6 bases). The CDR3 loop spans 17 amino acids. V was shortened by 0 bases and J by 9 bases, with 23 bases between the two germline ends. Germline V gives CDR1 ENHRY, CDR2 SYGVKD. This chain's CDR3 is CAISESFYRGPWEAQYF. The CDR3 DNA reads as TGTGCCATCAGTGAGTCATTCTATCGCGGACCCTGGGAGGCCCAGTACTTC.

The V gene is TRBV9, the J gene TRBJ2-7, with D possibly being TRBD1 (5 bases). Germline-derived CDR1 and CDR2 are SGDLS and YYNGEE. The CDR3 contains 13 residues. The V end lost 0 bases, the J end lost 5 bases, and 9 bases lay between the germline ends. The CDR3 sequence: CASSVDVGDEQYF. The CDR3 bases are TGTGCCAGCAGCGTAGATGTAGGGGACGAGCAGTACTTC.

This clone was detected a few times. CDR3 amino acids: CASSIGLAGGETQYF. The CDR3 DNA follows: TGTGCCAGTAGTATAGGTTTGGCAGGCGGGGAGACCCAGTACTTC. V and J are TRBV19 and TRBJ2-5; tentatively, D is TRBD2 (5 bases). The CDR3 is made up of 15 amino acids. CDR1 and CDR2 (germline): LNHDA, SQIVND (reference sequence). Trimming removed 1 base at V and 5 bases at J, with 14 bases between.

The chain combines TRBV28 with TRBJ2-1, with D possibly being TRBD2 (6 bases). V shed 5 bases and J shed 2 bases, with 16 bases lying between them. The length of the CDR3 is 16 residues. Germline values: CDR1 MDHEN, CDR2 SYDVKM. The CDR3 protein is CASSPRGQGTYNEQFF. In DNA, the CDR3 is TGTGCCAGCAGTCCGCGGGGCCAAGGGACCTACAATGAGCAGTTCTTC.

This clone is a singleton in its sample. V and J are TRBV11-2 and TRBJ2-6; possibly TRBD2 for D (6 bases). Germline loops: CDR1 SGHAT, CDR2 FQNNGV. Trimming shortened V by 5 bases and J by 0 bases, and 11 bases separated the two germline ends. This CDR3 is 16 amino acids long. CDR3 nucleotides: TGTGCCAGCAGCGGGCCGGGGGTCTCTGGGGCCAACGTCCTGACTTTC. This translates into CASSGPGVSGANVLTF.

The CDR3 loop is CASSIVASTDTQYF. CDR3 DNA: TGTGCCAGTAGTATAGTGGCTAGCACAGATACGCAGTATTTT. V usage is TRBV19 and J usage is TRBJ2-3; no clear D. Trimming stripped 1 base from V and 0 bases from J, with 5 bases between. CDR1 and CDR2 (germline): LNHDA, SQIVND (reference sequence). The CDR3 extends over 14 amino acids.